The entry below gives a single TCR beta chain sequence along with its context. Its antigen is undetermined. The data were produced by immunoSEQ multiplex PCR, yet TCRdb's version contains in-frame clones alone and is incomplete. This table lists about 140,000 clones. The CDR3 length is 13 residues. Trimming cost V 1 base and J 8 bases, with 11 bases left between them. Germline V gene data show CDR1 as SNHLY and CDR2 as FYNNEI. The sample belongs to a study of T cell responses to AZD1222 COVID-19 vaccine. Study-level results: Across spike, vaccine-associated CD4 TCRs were found, dominant at 160-218 and 743-854. Increased Spike-specific TCR breadth and depth were observed after two AZD1222 doses.

This TCR derives from an adult in good health. The V and J genes are TRBV2 and TRBJ1-1; D is undetermined. Sequenced sample: peripheral blood. CDR3 loop: CASSEVGGQEAFF. CDR3 nucleotide sequence: TGTGCCAGCAGTGAAGTGGGTGGGCAGGAAGCTTTCTTT.